This TCR beta chain is from a study of T cell responses to AZD1222 COVID-19 vaccine. Libraries were prepared by immunoSEQ multiplex PCR; TCRdb keeps only in-frame clonotypes and omits some of them. The sample consists of under 200,000 clones, 92% of them appearing once. CDR1 and CDR2 (germline): SGHNT, YENEEA. The ends were cut back, 0 bases at V and 6 bases at J, with 15 bases in the middle. The CDR3 extends over 15 amino acids. The sequence was obtained from an adult in good health. The genes are TRBV11-3 and TRBJ2-7; D gene uncertain. The starting material was peripheral blood, obtained on day 0 of AZD1222 vaccination. Here the CDR3 reads CASSLDPDPLREQYF. The CDR3 DNA reads TGTGCCAGCAGCTTAGATCCGGACCCACTACGCGAGCAGTACTTC.